This T cell receptor beta chain derives from a study of T cell repertoires in cytomegalovirus infection. TCRdb re-called the reads with MiXCR, one entry per CDR3 protein. Found here are 75,000 to 95,000 distinct CDR3 sequences, more than 40% of them singletons; the top ten hold 85% to 95%. Worth noting for this clonotype: No antigen is known for it.

CDR1 and CDR2 (germline): SGHDN, FVKESK. The length of the CDR3 is 14 residues. V lost 5 bases and J 2 bases, leaving 11 bases between the germline ends. The chain joins TRBV14 to TRBJ2-3, with D hard to call. Sequenced material: CD8+ T cells from cultured PBMCs, taken from culture after CMV antigen stimulation. The receptor was isolated from a human donor in good health (CMV status not recorded). Some clones in this sample may be carry-over from other donors' samples. The CDR3 protein is CASSEGYFTDTQYF. In DNA form, the CDR3 reads TGTGCCAGCAGCGAAGGGTATTTCACAGATACGCAGTATTTT.